A selection of T cell receptor beta chains follows, all from one sample in a study of T cell changes during pregnancy in multiple sclerosis. Sequencing was performed with immunoSEQ multiplex PCR; in TCRdb, only in-frame clones are kept and a portion is missing. The sample carries 60,000 to 70,000 clones, more than 75% recorded once. Sample: peripheral blood, taken in the third trimester of pregnancy. Receptor source: a female donor in good health, enrolled as a control in a pregnancy study. The CDR3 runs from the conserved cysteine through the conserved F or W. Each record gives: D gene, V gene, J gene, clone size, CDR3 protein, CDR3 DNA. A D gene is named only where the DNA matches it firmly. Clone size is given for some rows only: seen once, a few or many times, or a class if the clone is expanded.

>TRBD2|TRBV7-6|TRBJ2-1|-
CASSITGTSSDEQFF
TGTGCCAGCAGCATCACCGGGACTAGCAGCGATGAGCAGTTCTTC
>TRBD2|TRBV4-2|TRBJ2-3|-
CASSQALTSGGANTQYF
TGTGCCAGCAGCCAAGCCTTAACTAGCGGGGGGGCAAATACGCAGTATTTT
>-|TRBV4-3|TRBJ1-3|-
CASSQRGGLHSGNTIYF
TGCGCCAGCAGCCAACGAGGAGGGTTGCACTCTGGAAACACCATATATTTT
>TRBD2|TRBV19|TRBJ2-5|-
CASSRTSGQETQYF
TGTGCCAGTAGTAGGACTAGCGGACAAGAGACCCAGTACTTC
>-|TRBV19|TRBJ1-5|-
CASSWTIVGQPQHF
TGTGCCAGTAGTTGGACAATCGTGGGCCAGCCCCAGCATTTT
>-|TRBV5-4|TRBJ2-3|-
CASSPGYQGTDTQYF
TGTGCCAGCAGCCCGGGGTATCAAGGCACAGATACGCAGTATTTT
>TRBD1|TRBV5-4|TRBJ2-5|-
CASSGDRRETQYF
TGTGCCAGCAGCGGGGACAGGAGAGAGACCCAGTACTTC
>-|TRBV5-4|TRBJ2-3|-
CASSTEPTDTQYF
TGTGCCAGCAGCACGGAGCCGACAGATACGCAGTATTTT
>TRBD2|TRBV14|TRBJ2-5|-
CASSQRFGGGRGETQYF
TGTGCCAGCAGCCAAAGGTTCGGCGGGGGGCGAGGGGAGACCCAGTACTTC
>-|TRBV30|TRBJ1-2|-
CAWSVSNYGYTF
TGTGCCTGGAGTGTTTCGAACTATGGCTACACCTTC
>-|TRBV21-1|TRBJ2-3|once
CASSKGGTVRTQYF
TGTGCCAGCAGCAAAGGAGGGACAGTGCGTACGCAGTATTTT
>-|TRBV6-1|TRBJ1-1|-
CASSDGGFGTEAFF
TGTGCCAGCAGTGATGGAGGGTTCGGGACTGAAGCTTTCTTT
>-|TRBV2|TRBJ1-2|-
CASRAQVNYGYTF
TGTGCCAGCAGGGCACAGGTTAACTATGGCTACACCTTC
>TRBD1|TRBV25-1|TRBJ1-4|-
CASSETPLQGRNEKLFF
TGTGCCAGCAGTGAAACCCCTTTACAGGGGAGGAATGAAAAACTGTTTTTT
>-|TRBV4-3|TRBJ1-2|-
CASSNRDIANYGYTF
TGCGCCAGCAGCAACCGGGACATCGCTAACTATGGCTACACCTTC
>TRBD2|TRBV4-3|TRBJ2-3|few
CASSQDLAGGIDTQYF
TGCGCCAGCAGCCAAGATTTAGCGGGGGGGATAGATACGCAGTATTTT
>TRBD1|TRBV6-5|TRBJ1-6|-
CASSYSRDRVNSPLHF
TGTGCCAGCAGTTACTCGAGGGACAGGGTGAATTCACCCCTCCACTTT
>TRBD2|TRBV7-9|TRBJ2-7|once
CASSPSGRGVDNEQYF
TGTGCCAGCAGCCCCTCGGGGCGGGGGGTGGATAACGAGCAGTACTTC
>-|TRBV6-5|TRBJ2-7|-
CATRSPKREQYF
TGTGCCACCCGGTCTCCGAAACGGGAGCAGTACTTC
>-|TRBV30|TRBJ1-2|-
CAWSRDTNYGYTF
TGTGCCTGGAGCAGAGACACCAACTATGGCTACACCTTC
>TRBD1|TRBV7-9|TRBJ1-1|-
CASSLTGQGVEMNTEAFF
TGTGCCAGCAGCTTAACGGGACAGGGGGTTGAAATGAACACTGAAGCTTTCTTT
>-|TRBV12-5|TRBJ1-1|-
CASGLVIQGPMNTEAFF
TGTGCTAGTGGTTTGGTCATACAGGGACCCATGAACACTGAAGCTTTCTTT
>-|TRBV4-3|TRBJ1-5|-
CASSQGTVNQPQHF
TGCGCCAGCAGCCAAGGGACAGTCAATCAGCCCCAGCATTTT
>TRBD2|TRBV4-3|TRBJ2-7|few
CASSQDWRGGAYEQYF
TGCGCCAGCAGCCAAGATTGGCGGGGGGGGGCCTACGAGCAGTACTTC
>TRBD1|TRBV6-1|TRBJ2-1|-
CASTQDRAAYNEQFF
TGTGCCAGCACCCAAGACAGGGCGGCCTACAATGAGCAGTTCTTC
>TRBD2|TRBV9|TRBJ2-3|-
CASSEGPPAGGPDTQYF
TGTGCCAGCAGCGAAGGCCCCCCAGCGGGGGGCCCAGATACGCAGTATTTT
>TRBD2|TRBV27|TRBJ2-7|-
CASSLGGGYEQYF
TGTGCCAGCAGTTTGGGGGGGGGCTACGAGCAGTACTTC
>TRBD1|TRBV27|TRBJ2-7|-
CASSGQGGYEQYF
TGTGCCAGCTCGGGACAGGGAGGCTACGAGCAGTACTTC
>-|TRBV7-3|TRBJ1-1|-
CASSSQGGSSEAFF
TGTGCCAGCAGCTCACAGGGTGGGTCATCTGAAGCTTTCTTT
>TRBD2|TRBV11-2|TRBJ2-3|once
CASSLLRGGLTDTQYF
TGTGCCAGCAGCCTACTTCGGGGGGGCCTCACAGATACGCAGTATTTT
>-|TRBV30|TRBJ1-2|-
CAWRTSGASDYTF
TGTGCCTGGAGAACCTCAGGGGCATCGGACTACACCTTC
>TRBD1|TRBV5-1|TRBJ2-3|-
CASSLRQGRGRTDTQYF
TGCGCCAGCAGCCTTAGACAGGGGCGGGGCCGCACAGATACGCAGTATTTT
>-|TRBV19|TRBJ1-6|-
CASSPSGNSPLHF
TGTGCCAGTAGCCCCTCAGGGAACTCACCCCTCCACTTT
>-|TRBV21-1|TRBJ1-5|-
CASMRSADSAYSNQPQHF
TGTGCCAGCATGAGGTCGGCAGATAGCGCTTATAGCAATCAGCCCCAGCATTTT
>-|TRBV19|TRBJ1-2|-
CASSIPRDIYGYTF
TGTGCCAGTAGTATACCCCGGGACATCTATGGCTACACCTTC
>TRBD2|TRBV6-5|TRBJ2-3|-
CASRRLAGVTDTQYF
TGTGCCAGCAGGAGACTAGCGGGGGTCACAGATACGCAGTATTTT
>TRBD2|TRBV7-3|TRBJ2-5|-
CASSLSPNPASGQETQYF
TGTGCCAGCAGCTTATCTCCAAACCCCGCTAGCGGCCAAGAGACCCAGTACTTC
>-|TRBV4-2|TRBJ2-1|-
CASSESGGFYNEQFF
TGTGCCAGCAGCGAATCCGGGGGATTCTACAATGAGCAGTTCTTC
>TRBD1|TRBV7-2|TRBJ2-7|once
CASSRGQGTSYEQYF
TGTGCCAGCAGCCGGGGACAGGGCACATCCTACGAGCAGTACTTC
>-|TRBV11-2|TRBJ1-1|-
CASSVERGRRTEAFF
TGTGCCAGCAGCGTCGAGCGGGGGCGGAGGACTGAAGCTTTCTTT
>-|TRBV7-9|TRBJ1-1|few
CASSSGTRYEAFF
TGTGCCAGCAGCTCGGGGACTCGGTATGAAGCTTTCTTT
>-|TRBV28|TRBJ1-5|-
CASTPGNQPQHF
TGTGCCAGCACCCCGGGGAATCAGCCCCAGCATTTT
>-|TRBV5-1|TRBJ2-2|-
CASYNGELFF
TGCGCCAGCTACAACGGGGAGCTGTTTTTT
>-|TRBV14|TRBJ2-7|-
CASSQGAGAFYEQYF
TGTGCCAGCAGCCAAGGAGCAGGTGCATTTTACGAGCAGTACTTC
>TRBD1|TRBV30|TRBJ2-7|-
CAWSSRGSEQYF
TGTGCCTGGAGTAGCAGGGGGTCCGAGCAGTACTTC
>-|TRBV19|TRBJ1-5|-
CASTGGPPNQPQHF
TGTGCCAGTACAGGCGGGCCGCCCAATCAGCCCCAGCATTTT
>-|TRBV29-1|TRBJ2-7|-
CSVFDSPYEQYF
TGCAGCGTTTTCGACAGCCCCTACGAGCAGTACTTC
>TRBD1|TRBV4-3|TRBJ1-3|once
CASSQVKGTGIGNTIYF
TGCGCCAGCAGCCAAGTTAAAGGGACAGGGATCGGAAACACCATATATTTT
>TRBD2|TRBV5-6|TRBJ2-1|once
CASSRRAGGPYNEQFF
TGTGCCAGCAGCCGTAGGGCGGGGGGCCCCTACAATGAGCAGTTCTTC
>-|TRBV4-2|TRBJ1-2|-
CASSQEAGGKNYGYTF
TGTGCCAGCAGCCAAGAGGCGGGGGGTAAGAACTATGGCTACACCTTC
>-|TRBV2|TRBJ1-1|-
CASPKGGGNTEAFF
TGTGCCAGCCCTAAGGGGGGGGGTAACACTGAAGCTTTCTTT
>TRBD1|TRBV4-1|TRBJ1-2|-
CASSFRQGDGYTF
TGCGCCAGCAGCTTCCGACAGGGTGATGGCTACACCTTC
>TRBD1|TRBV6-6|TRBJ1-2|few
CASRPDRAERYGYTF
TGTGCCAGCAGACCAGACAGGGCCGAACGGTATGGCTACACCTTC
>-|TRBV9|TRBJ1-2|-
CASSVATDTTRGYTF
TGTGCCAGCAGCGTAGCCACGGACACGACAAGAGGCTACACCTTC
>-|TRBV29-1|TRBJ1-2|-
CSTGTYNGYTF
TGCAGCACCGGGACTTACAATGGCTACACCTTC
>-|TRBV19|TRBJ1-2|-
CASSIGGGDGYTF
TGTGCCAGTAGTATCGGCGGAGGTGACGGCTACACCTTC
>-|TRBV14|TRBJ2-2|-
CASSPTGANTGELFF
TGTGCCAGCAGCCCGACGGGAGCGAACACCGGGGAGCTGTTTTTT
>-|TRBV4-3|TRBJ2-2|-
CASSRDTGYTGELFF
TGCGCCAGCAGCAGGGACACCGGATACACCGGGGAGCTGTTTTTT
>TRBD2|TRBV28|TRBJ2-6|-
CASRPAGGPYGANVLTF
TGTGCCAGCAGGCCAGCGGGGGGGCCGTATGGGGCCAACGTCCTGACTTTC
>TRBD1|TRBV2|TRBJ1-1|once
CASSGRTGGSPNTEAFF
TGTGCCAGCAGTGGGCGGACAGGGGGGAGTCCGAACACTGAAGCTTTCTTT